The rows below give T cell receptor beta chains drawn from one sample of a study of cytomegalovirus exposure and HLA in healthy donors. The assay was immunoSEQ multiplex PCR, and TCRdb's table has in-frame clones only and misses some. The sample carries 200,000 to 250,000 clones, 65% to 85% recorded once. Input material: PBMCs. Receptors originate from a man aged 45-65 years in good health and CMV-seronegative. Each CDR3 is given with its conserved first and last residue. The D gene is left open where the match is weak. Clone sizes are given selectively: once, few, many, or a class where the clone is expanded.

D gene | clone size | J gene | V gene | CDR3 protein | CDR3 DNA
TRBD2 | few | TRBJ2-5 | TRBV9 | CASSVGLAGGGTETQYF | TGTGCCAGCAGCGTAGGACTAGCGGGAGGCGGCACTGAGACCCAGTACTTC
TRBD1 | few | TRBJ1-5 | TRBV19 | CASSIRGQGGQPQHF | TGTGCCAGTAGTATCCGGGGACAGGGAGGGCAGCCCCAGCATTTT
- | few | TRBJ1-2 | TRBV6-5 | CASSPQGFYGYTF | TGTGCCAGCAGTCCACAGGGATTCTATGGCTACACCTTC
- | - | TRBJ1-1 | TRBV2 | CASTRVVMNTEAFF | TGTGCCAGCACGAGGGTAGTCATGAACACTGAAGCTTTCTTT
TRBD1 | - | TRBJ1-3 | TRBV18 | CASSVGQGALNTIYF | TGTGCCAGCTCGGTGGGACAGGGTGCTTTAAACACCATATATTTT
TRBD1 | - | TRBJ2-7 | TRBV6-6 | CASRPGTESYEQYF | TGTGCCAGCAGACCCGGGACAGAGTCCTACGAGCAGTACTTC
- | - | TRBJ1-5 | TRBV6-5 | CASSSQGSNQPQHF | TGTGCCAGCAGCTCCCAGGGCTCCAATCAGCCCCAGCATTTT
- | once | TRBJ2-3 | TRBV5-4 | CASSLDDGDTQYF | TGTGCCAGCAGCTTGGATGACGGGGATACGCAGTATTTT
TRBD1 | - | TRBJ2-7 | TRBV6-5 | CASGKTQGGYEQYF | TGTGCCAGCGGGAAGACACAGGGGGGCTACGAGCAGTACTTC
- | - | TRBJ2-7 | TRBV5-1 | CASFGEGVEQYF | TGCGCCAGCTTTGGGGAGGGGGTCGAGCAGTACTTC
- | few | TRBJ2-1 | TRBV7-3 | CASSSELASYNEQFF | TGTGCCAGCAGCTCAGAGCTAGCGTCCTACAATGAGCAGTTCTTC
- | - | TRBJ1-5 | TRBV27 | CASSYGVDQPQHF | TGTGCCAGCAGTTACGGGGTGGATCAGCCCCAGCATTTT
TRBD2 | - | TRBJ2-7 | TRBV30 | CAWSTDWPGTSGRASYEQYF | TGTGCCTGGAGTACGGATTGGCCTGGGACTAGCGGGAGGGCCTCCTACGAGCAGTACTTC
- | - | TRBJ2-2 | TRBV30 | CAWSVRARGGTGELFF | TGTGCCTGGAGTGTCCGGGCTAGAGGGGGCACCGGGGAGCTGTTTTTT
- | - | TRBJ2-1 | TRBV7-3 | CASSLYGGRKNNEQFF | TGTGCCAGCAGCTTATACGGAGGAAGGAAAAACAATGAGCAGTTCTTC
TRBD1 | - | TRBJ1-3 | TRBV30 | CAWSLDRGRNTIYF | TGTGCCTGGAGCCTGGACAGGGGGCGAAACACCATATATTTT
TRBD2 | - | TRBJ2-5 | TRBV5-6 | CASSWGLADQETQYF | TGTGCCAGCAGCTGGGGACTAGCGGACCAAGAGACCCAGTACTTC
- | - | TRBJ2-5 | TRBV7-6 | CASSFPRDQETQYF | TGTGCCAGCAGCTTCCCGAGGGATCAAGAGACCCAGTACTTC
TRBD2 | few | TRBJ2-1 | TRBV11-3 | CASSPRSSGSNEQFF | TGTGCCAGCAGCCCCCGAAGTAGCGGGAGTAATGAGCAGTTCTTC
- | - | TRBJ2-3 | TRBV5-1 | CASSLEMTGTSSTDTQYF | TGCGCCAGCAGCTTGGAGATGACTGGAACTTCTAGCACAGATACGCAGTATTTT
TRBD1 | - | TRBJ1-5 | TRBV9 | CASSVGTGVSNQPQHF | TGTGCCAGCAGCGTAGGGACAGGGGTAAGCAATCAGCCCCAGCATTTT
- | - | TRBJ1-5 | TRBV19 | CASSTLYSDSNQPQHF | TGTGCCAGTAGTACTCTTTACAGTGATAGCAATCAGCCCCAGCATTTT
TRBD2 | once | TRBJ2-2 | TRBV5-4 | CASSLRLAGGGAGELFF | TGTGCCAGCAGCTTGCGGCTAGCGGGAGGGGGGGCCGGGGAGCTGTTTTTT
TRBD1 | few | TRBJ1-1 | TRBV5-1 | CASRTDRGDTEAFF | TGCGCCAGCAGAACCGACAGGGGGGACACTGAAGCTTTCTTT
- | - | TRBJ2-4 | TRBV5-1 | CASSLGRNREAPQNIQYF | TGCGCCAGCAGCTTGGGGAGAAACCGCGAAGCCCCCCAAAACATTCAGTACTTC
TRBD1 | - | TRBJ1-1 | TRBV5-1 | CASSIWTGSTEAFF | TGCGCCAGCAGCATTTGGACAGGGAGCACTGAAGCTTTCTTT
- | - | TRBJ2-2 | TRBV5-6 | CASSFSAGELFF | TGTGCCAGCAGCTTTAGTGCCGGGGAGCTGTTTTTT
TRBD2 | - | TRBJ2-7 | TRBV9 | CASSVGGGSGESYEQYF | TGTGCCAGCAGCGTAGGGGGCGGGAGCGGTGAGAGCTACGAGCAGTACTTC
TRBD1 | - | TRBJ1-2 | TRBV6-1 | CASRRGQNLNYGYTF | TGTGCCAGCAGGAGGGGACAGAACCTTAACTATGGCTACACCTTC
TRBD1 | - | TRBJ1-1 | TRBV7-6 | CARGQGRTEAFF | TGTGCCAGGGGACAGGGGAGGACTGAAGCTTTCTTT
- | - | TRBJ2-4 | TRBV9 | CASSGGKNIQYF | TGTGCCAGCAGCGGCGGCAAAAACATTCAGTACTTT
- | - | TRBJ2-1 | TRBV12-5 | CASGPFPSGRTYNEQFF | TGTGCTAGTGGCCCCTTTCCGAGTGGCAGGACCTACAATGAGCAGTTCTTC
- | - | TRBJ2-7 | TRBV19 | CASSPFGATLYEQYF | TGTGCCAGTAGTCCTTTTGGAGCGACTCTCTACGAGCAGTACTTC
TRBD1 | - | TRBJ1-4 | TRBV5-4 | CASSLGQGAGGNEKLFF | TGTGCCAGCAGCTTGGGACAGGGGGCGGGGGGGAATGAAAAACTGTTTTTT
- | - | TRBJ1-1 | TRBV6-5 | CASSYSITTPEAFF | TGTGCCAGCAGTTACTCGATAACCACACCAGAAGCTTTCTTT
TRBD1 | - | TRBJ2-5 | TRBV2 | CAGKGQGVQETQYF | TGTGCCGGCAAGGGACAGGGTGTCCAAGAGACCCAGTACTTC
- | - | TRBJ2-7 | TRBV7-9 | CASSLGPPGEQYF | TGTGCCAGCAGCTTAGGACCTCCGGGCGAGCAGTACTTC
TRBD1 | - | TRBJ2-3 | TRBV6-6 | CASGDRARTDTQYF | TGTGCCAGCGGTGACAGGGCGCGCACAGATACGCAGTATTTT
- | - | TRBJ2-2 | TRBV27 | CASTGDANTGELFF | TGTGCCAGCACCGGGGATGCGAACACCGGGGAGCTGTTTTTT
- | - | TRBJ2-7 | TRBV6-1 | CASSEELGTLAYEQYF | TGTGCCAGCAGTGAAGAGCTGGGGACACTTGCCTACGAGCAGTACTTC
TRBD1 | - | TRBJ1-2 | TRBV11-2 | CASSPGTGLYGYTF | TGTGCCAGCAGCCCGGGGACAGGCCTATATGGCTACACCTTC
- | - | TRBJ2-2 | TRBV5-4 | CASSFSSPGELFF | TGTGCCAGCAGCTTTTCCTCCCCGGGGGAGCTGTTTTTT
TRBD1 | few | TRBJ1-1 | TRBV4-1 | CASSQVNGTGGMYTEAFF | TGCGCCAGCAGCCAAGTTAACGGAACAGGGGGCATGTACACTGAAGCTTTCTTT
TRBD1 | - | TRBJ1-1 | TRBV18 | CASSPGDSPNTEAFF | TGTGCCAGCTCACCCGGGGACAGCCCGAACACTGAAGCTTTCTTT
- | - | TRBJ2-1 | TRBV28 | CASSRIRDFSEQFF | TGTGCCAGCAGTCGTATAAGGGACTTCTCTGAGCAGTTCTTC
TRBD2 | - | TRBJ2-1 | TRBV14 | CASSARLAGGPGSSYNEQFF | TGTGCCAGCAGCGCCCGACTAGCGGGAGGGCCGGGTAGCTCCTACAATGAGCAGTTCTTC
- | few | TRBJ2-7 | TRBV27 | CASSLSGPVPEQYF | TGTGCCAGCAGTTTATCTGGGCCAGTCCCCGAGCAGTACTTC
TRBD2 | - | TRBJ2-7 | TRBV5-1 | CASSLQGLAGGLEQYF | TGCGCCAGCAGCCTACAGGGACTAGCGGGAGGGCTCGAGCAGTACTTC
- | - | TRBJ1-1 | TRBV7-9 | CASSLEVTNTEAFF | TGTGCCAGCAGCTTAGAGGTGACTAACACTGAAGCTTTCTTT
TRBD1 | - | TRBJ1-4 | TRBV5-6 | CASSSAHRGLEEKLFF | TGTGCCAGCAGCTCGGCCCACAGGGGGCTTGAGGAAAAACTGTTTTTT
- | - | TRBJ2-1 | TRBV19 | CASSRGYSYNEQFF | TGTGCCAGTAGTCGGGGGTACTCCTACAATGAGCAGTTCTTC
TRBD1 | - | TRBJ2-5 | TRBV7-2 | CASSLGTAETQYF | TGTGCCAGCAGCCTGGGGACAGCAGAGACCCAGTACTTC
TRBD2 | - | TRBJ2-1 | TRBV7-9 | CASSLVGTTSGSRIEQFF | TGTGCCAGCAGCTTAGTGGGGACAACTAGCGGGAGTCGTATTGAGCAGTTCTTC
TRBD2 | once | TRBJ2-3 | TRBV13 | CASSSKSAGVGDTQYF | TGTGCCAGCAGCTCCAAATCAGCGGGAGTGGGAGATACGCAGTATTTT
- | - | TRBJ2-6 | TRBV6-5 | CAGPSNSANVLTF | TGTGCCGGGCCATCGAATTCGGCCAACGTCCTGACTTTC
- | - | TRBJ1-6 | TRBV2 | CASTSYNNSPLHF | TGTGCCAGCACCTCTTATAATAATTCACCCCTCCACTTT